This T cell receptor beta chain was profiled in a study of blood T cell repertoires in COVID-19. About the study: Sources were T cells, B-cell-depleted T cells, or PBMCs; the material itself was cDNA or gDNA.

Original methodology: Nucleated cell number was recorded as an estimate derived from reference gene primer amplification. The method was immunoSEQ multiplex PCR; TCRdb's version includes in-frame clones alone and lacks a portion of them. The DNA was the basis for D and trimming; V, J and clone size are from that table. Seen here are about 65,000 clones, approximately 93% observed once, and the top ten hold 2.9%. CDR1 is KGHSH and CDR2 is LQKENI in the germline V gene. The CDR3 has 15 amino acids. Trimming at V came to 4 bases and at J to 3 bases, leaving 8 bases not matched to a gene. This rearrangement joins TRBV18 to TRBJ2-7; 8 nucleotides agree with TRBD2. Sequenced material: peripheral blood. The TCR originated in a man in his 70s with active COVID-19. The CDR3 nucleotides are TGTGCCAGCTCACTGGGGGCAGCGGGGGTCTACGAGCAGTACTTC. Its translation is CASSLGAAGVYEQYF.